These 20 T cell receptor beta chains originate from one sample sequenced in a study of Graves' ophthalmopathy and Graves' hyperthyroidism. CDR3 regions of TCR beta were amplified from RNA transcripts. Amplification began with first-round RT-PCR using HTBI primers, then second-round multiplex PCR was performed. TCRdb re-called the multiplex PCR reads with MiXCR, one entry per CDR3 protein. The table has over a million distinct CDR3 sequences, approximately 35% seen once. The specimen sequenced was peripheral blood or thyroid tissue (not recorded which). The receptor source for this set is an adult man with Graves' hyperthyroidism.

The chain uses TRBV20-1 and TRBJ1-6; D may be TRBD1 (5 bases). V lost 0 bases, J lost 6 bases, and 18 bases lay in between. The germline gives CDR1 DFQATT, CDR2 SNEGSKA (reference sequence). The CDR3 consists of 17 residues. The CDR3 nucleotides read TGCAGTGCTAGAGATAAGCGGGCAGGGATAAGTAATTCACCCCTCCACTTT. Amino acid sequence: CSARDKRAGISNSPLHF.

This clonotype turned up a few times. The gene calls are TRBV28 and TRBJ1-5, with D perhaps TRBD1 (6 bases). V gave up 5 bases and J gave up 1 base, with 9 bases separating them. This CDR3 comprises 14 residues. Germline V gene sequence: CDR1 MDHEN, CDR2 SYDVKM. In DNA, the CDR3 is TGTGCCAGCAGTATAGACAGGAGCAATCAGCCCCAGCATTTT. Translated: CASSIDRSNQPQHF.

As regards this clonotype: A much bigger clone sits one base away, suggesting this may be a read error. The chain carries TRBV12-3 or TRBV12-4 and TRBJ2-5, with D maybe TRBD2 (5 bases). This CDR3 region has 12 residues. The CDR3 bases are TGTGCCAGCAGTACTAGGTTAGAGGCCCAGTACTTC. Residues: CASSTRLEAQYF.

This clonotype has at least ten counts. The rearrangement uses TRBV19 and TRBJ1-1, with D uncertain. V was pared by 3 bases and J by 0 bases, with 8 bases between. The CDR3 sequence is 14 residues long. Germline loops: CDR1 LNHDA, CDR2 SQIVND (reference sequence). CDR3 sequence: CASSISRLNTEAFF. In nucleotides, the CDR3 is TGTGCCAGTAGTATTAGTAGGTTGAACACTGAAGCTTTCTTT.

This clonotype has ten or more counts. V and J are TRBV7-9 and TRBJ1-2; 12 nucleotides line up with TRBD1. V shed 3 bases and J 7 bases; nucleotides not matched to a gene: 6. There are 15 residues in the CDR3. The germline V gene encodes CDR1 SEHNR and CDR2 FQNEAQ (reference sequence). CDR3 DNA: TGTGCCAGCAGCTTTCCGGGACAGGGGGCTTCTGGCTACACCTTC. It codes for CASSFPGQGASGYTF.

This clonotype has more than one count but fewer than ten. The chain is built from TRBV5-1 and TRBJ2-2; TRBD2 matches 8 bases. From germline, CDR1 is SGHRS and CDR2 YFSETQ. J lost 6 bases, V lost 2 bases, and 9 bases had no gene match. The CDR3 is made up of 16 amino acids. CDR3 in DNA: TGCGCCAGCAGCTTTGCGGGAGGCGTCATCGCCGGGGAGCTGTTTTTT. This encodes CASSFAGGVIAGELFF.

V usage is TRBV4-3 and J usage is TRBJ2-7; 7 positions match TRBD1. This CDR3 comprises 16 residues. Unmatched junction bases numbered 13, after V lost 3 bases and J lost 5 bases. Germline CDR1 LGHNA, CDR2 YSLEER. CDR3 DNA: TGCGCCAGCAGCCACGACTTCGAGGGGGCTCACCACGAGCAGTACTTC. Amino acids: CASSHDFEGAHHEQYF.

This clonotype was observed a few times. The V call is TRBV12-3 or TRBV12-4, the J call TRBJ2-7; 8 bases are a match to TRBD1. Trimming removed 4 bases from V and 0 bases from J; junction bases left unmatched: 2. The CDR3 sequence is 14 residues long. DNA for the CDR3: TGTGCCAGCAGTTCGGACAGGGTCTCCTACGAGCAGTACTTC. Encoded protein: CASSSDRVSYEQYF.

The table lists this clonotype with many counts. The chain combines TRBV29-1 with TRBJ2-7, with D unclear. This CDR3 has 12 residues. Trimming took off 4 bases at V and 5 bases at J, with 12 bases between the two ends. CDR1 and CDR2 from the germline V gene are SQVTM and ANQGSEA. This CDR3 reads CSVATDLHEQYF. The CDR3 nucleotides are TGCAGCGTTGCCACAGACCTCCACGAGCAGTACTTC.

Concerning this clonotype itself: It is unclear where the CDR3 begins or ends on the DNA, so no DNA is shown, and the CDR3 is as TCRdb lists it. The genes are TRBV25-1 and TRBJ1-5; the D call TRBD1 from the table was never checked on the DNA. CDR1 and CDR2 from the germline V gene are MGHDK and SYGVNS. The CDR3 totals 20 residues, both ends included. The CDR3 is CASSIYLCSVARGSNQPQHF.

This clonotype appeared many times. The V and J genes are TRBV6-1 and TRBJ1-1; no clear D gene. CDR1 and CDR2 from the germline V gene are MNHNS and SASEGT. Between the trimmed V and J ends, which lost 7 bases and 9 bases, there was a span of 3 bases. This CDR3 region has 8 residues. In nucleotides, the CDR3 is TGTGCCAGCAACAAAGCTTTCTTT. This sequence encodes CASNKAFF.

The rearrangement uses TRBV29-1 and TRBJ2-7; 12 positions match TRBD2. This CDR3 has 13 residues. Germline CDR1 is SQVTM and CDR2 is ANQGSEA. V shed 6 bases and J 3 bases; nucleotides not matched to a gene: 3. CDR3 residues: CSVLAGGGYEQYF. The CDR3 DNA reads TGCAGCGTACTAGCGGGAGGAGGCTACGAGCAGTACTTC.

The chain uses TRBV19 and TRBJ2-7; no clear D gene. The CDR3 consists of 15 residues. Trimming shortened V by 5 bases and J by 3 bases, and 17 bases separated the two germline ends. Germline V lookup: CDR1 LNHDA, CDR2 SQIVND (reference sequence). CDR3 sequence (DNA): TGTGCCAGTAGTGGCTCAGAGCGTTTAAGCTACGAGCAGTACTTC. Its protein is CASSGSERLSYEQYF.

This clonotype was observed at least ten times. The chain employs TRBV11-2 and TRBJ2-5; D is possibly TRBD1 or TRBD2 (5 bases each). Trimming shortened V by 6 bases and J by 1 base, and 15 bases separated the two germline ends. The CDR3 contains 15 residues. The germline V gene has CDR1 SGHAT and CDR2 FQNNGV. The CDR3 DNA reads as TGTGCCAGCAGACCCGCCGGGACCATCCAAGAGACCCAGTACTTC. It is translated as CASRPAGTIQETQYF. Full variable domain (remainder filled in from reference TRBV11-2 and TRBJ2-5): EAGVAQSPRYKIIEKRQSVAFWCNPISGHATLYWYQQILGQGPKLLIQFQNNGVVDDSQLPKDRFSAERLKGVDSTLKIQPAKLEDSAVYLCASRPAGTIQETQYFGPGTRLLVL.

This chain links TRBV7-9 with TRBJ2-5; 10 positions match TRBD1. Trimming at V came to 5 bases and at J to 0 bases, leaving 3 bases not matched to a gene. Germline V gene data show CDR1 as SEHNR and CDR2 as FQNEAQ (reference sequence). The length of the CDR3 is 15 residues. CDR3 in DNA: TGTGCCAGCAGCGGGACAGGGGAGTACCAAGAGACCCAGTACTTC. Translating it yields CASSGTGEYQETQYF. Supplemented by reference TRBV7-9 and TRBJ2-5, the full variable domain reads DTGVSQNPRHKITKRGQNVTFRCDPISEHNRLYWYRQTLGQGPEFLTYFQNEAQLEKSRLLSDRFSAERPKGSFSTLEIQRTEQGDSAMYLCASSGTGEYQETQYFGPGTRLLVL.

This chain joins TRBV7-2 and TRBJ2-5, with a possible D match to TRBD1 (6 bases). V lost 5 bases to trimming and J lost 1 base, with 11 bases between them. From germline, CDR1 is SGHTA and CDR2 FQGNSA. The CDR3 loop spans 14 amino acids. The DNA of the CDR3 is TGTGCCAGCAGCACGGTGGGGGCCCAAGAGACCCAGTACTTC. Its translation is CASSTVGAQETQYF.

This clonotype was seen repeatedly, ten times or more. The chain employs TRBV19 and TRBJ1-1; the D is unclear. This CDR3 comprises 14 residues. Germline CDR1 is LNHDA and CDR2 is SQIVND (reference sequence). V was trimmed by 6 bases and J by 2 bases, leaving 13 bases between them. In DNA form, the CDR3 reads TGTGCCAGTAGCTACCTTCGGGGAAACACTGAAGCTTTCTTT. Translated, it gives CASSYLRGNTEAFF. The variable domain in full, completed from reference TRBV19 and TRBJ1-1, reads DGGITQSPKYLFRKEGQNVTLSCEQNLNHDAMYWYRQDPGQGLRLIYYSQIVNDFQKGDIAEGYSVSREKKESFPLTVTSAQKNPTAFYLCASSYLRGNTEAFFGQGTRLTVV.

The chain carries TRBV7-6 and TRBJ1-1, with no clear D. In germline, CDR1 is SGHVS, CDR2 FNYEAQ. V lost 4 bases and J 1 base, leaving 10 bases between the germline ends. The CDR3 is made up of 14 amino acids. The CDR3 reads CASSSGGSNTEAFF. For the CDR3, the DNA is TGTGCCAGCAGCTCCGGAGGTTCGAACACTGAAGCTTTCTTT.

The sample holds a few counts of this clonotype. The chain joins TRBV15 to TRBJ1-4, with a tentative D call TRBD1 (5 bases). The CDR3 consists of 13 residues. In germline, CDR1 is LNHNV, CDR2 YYDKDF (reference sequence). Trimming shortened V by 2 bases and J by 8 bases, and 9 bases separated the two germline ends. CDR3 in DNA: TGTGCCACCAGCAGACGACAGCTGGAAAAACTGTTTTTT. It encodes CATSRRQLEKLFF.

This clonotype has a count of ten or more. V gene TRBV6-5 combines with J gene TRBJ1-2; 7 positions agree with TRBD1. Germline CDR1 and CDR2: MNHEY and SVGAGI. Trimming took 5 bases from V and 7 from J; bases not matched to a gene: 10. The CDR3 length is 14 residues. This chain's CDR3 is CASSRTGGGPGYTF. Written as DNA, the CDR3 is TGTGCCAGCAGTCGGACAGGTGGGGGACCTGGCTACACCTTC.